This entry is about one T cell receptor beta chain. The method was immunoSEQ multiplex PCR; TCRdb's version includes in-frame clones alone and lacks a portion of them. Of some 320,000 clones in the sample, about 89% were seen once. This sample was taken from a study of blood T cell repertoires in COVID-19. The wider study: The samples span acute and convalescent COVID-19 from the United States, Italy and Spain. In each case, the material was cDNA or gDNA derived from T cells, B-cell-depleted T cells, or PBMCs.

Categorization into cohorts depended on clinical history that participants reported. Germline V CDR1 and CDR2: MGHRA, YSYEKL. V lost 0 bases and J 0 bases, leaving 6 bases between the germline ends. This CDR3 contains 16 residues. Specimen: PBMCs or T cells enriched from blood (not recorded which). This receptor was obtained from a man in his sixties who had recovered from COVID-19. The rearrangement links TRBV4-1 to TRBJ2-6; no firm D call. Here the CDR3 reads CASSQEAFSGANVLTF. For the CDR3, the DNA is TGCGCCAGCAGCCAAGAGGCATTCTCTGGGGCCAACGTCCTGACTTTC.